The present T cell receptor (beta chain) was sequenced within a study of T cell changes during pregnancy in multiple sclerosis. Trimming cost V 2 bases and J 0 bases, with 6 bases left between them. This CDR3 region has 15 residues. Germline CDR1 is SGHKS and CDR2 is YYEKEE (reference sequence). TCRdb keeps only in-frame clones here, not all; method: immunoSEQ multiplex PCR. The sample records more than 80,000 clones, under 95% being singletons. Sequencing was performed on peripheral blood, taken before pregnancy. The clonotype was recovered from a female donor with multiple sclerosis, enrolled in a pregnancy study. The rearrangement uses TRBV5-5 and TRBJ1-6; D is undetermined. The DNA for the CDR3 is TGTGCCAGCAGCTTAGCAAGCTCCTATAATTCACCCCTCCACTTT. It codes for CASSLASSYNSPLHF. The entire variable domain, with the rest obtained from reference TRBV5-5 and TRBJ1-6, is as follows: DAGVTQSPTHLIKTRGQQVTLRCSPISGHKSVSWYQQVLGQGPQFIFQYYEKEERGRGNFPDRFSARQFPNYSSELNVNALLLGDSALYLCASSLASSYNSPLHFGNGTRLTVT.